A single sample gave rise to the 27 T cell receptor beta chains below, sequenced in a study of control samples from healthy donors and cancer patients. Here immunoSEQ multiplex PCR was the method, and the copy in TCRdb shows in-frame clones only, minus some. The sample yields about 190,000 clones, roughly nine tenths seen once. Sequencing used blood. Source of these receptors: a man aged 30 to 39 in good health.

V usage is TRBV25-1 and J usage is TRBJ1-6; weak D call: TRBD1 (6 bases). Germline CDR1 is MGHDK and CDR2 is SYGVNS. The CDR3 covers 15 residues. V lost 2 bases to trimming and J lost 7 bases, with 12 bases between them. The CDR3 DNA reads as TGTGCCAGCAGTGAAGCCGGACAGTTCAATTCACCCCTCCACTTT. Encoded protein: CASSEAGQFNSPLHF.

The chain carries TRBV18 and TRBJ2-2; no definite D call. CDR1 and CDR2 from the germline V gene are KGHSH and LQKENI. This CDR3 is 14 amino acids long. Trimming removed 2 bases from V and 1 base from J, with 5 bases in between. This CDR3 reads CASSPGENTGELFF. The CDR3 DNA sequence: TGTGCCAGCTCACCAGGGGAGAACACCGGGGAGCTGTTTTTT.

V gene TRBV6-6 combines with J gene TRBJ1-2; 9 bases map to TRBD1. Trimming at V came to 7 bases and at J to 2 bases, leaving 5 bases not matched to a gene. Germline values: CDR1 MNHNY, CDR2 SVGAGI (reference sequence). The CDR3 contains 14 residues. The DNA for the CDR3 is TGTGCCAGCACCAAAGACAGGGGGAACTATGGCTACACCTTC. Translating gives CASTKDRGNYGYTF.

In nucleotides, the CDR3 is TGCGCCAGCAGTCTCCGGCAGGGGCAAAGTCAGCCCCAGCATTTT. Translated: CASSLRQGQSQPQHF. The V call is TRBV4-1, the J call TRBJ1-5; D is perhaps TRBD1 (6 bases). From germline, CDR1 is MGHRA and CDR2 YSYEKL. This CDR3 contains 15 residues. The ends were cut back, 6 bases at V and 6 bases at J, with 18 bases in the middle.

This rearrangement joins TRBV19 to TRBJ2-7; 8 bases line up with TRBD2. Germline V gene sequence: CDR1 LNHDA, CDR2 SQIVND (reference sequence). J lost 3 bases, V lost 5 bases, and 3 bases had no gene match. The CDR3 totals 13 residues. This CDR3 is CASSAGTSYEQYF. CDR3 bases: TGTGCCAGTAGTGCCGGGACTAGCTACGAGCAGTACTTC.

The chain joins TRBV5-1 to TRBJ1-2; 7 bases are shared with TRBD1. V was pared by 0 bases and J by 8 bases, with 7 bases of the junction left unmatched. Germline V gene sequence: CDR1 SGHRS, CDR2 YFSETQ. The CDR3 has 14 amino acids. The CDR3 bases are TGCGCCAGCAGCTTGGGGACAGGAAACTGGGGCTACACCTTC. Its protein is CASSLGTGNWGYTF.

The CDR3 region is CASSEAVGVLYGYTF. CDR3 coding DNA: TGTGCCAGCAGTGAAGCGGTAGGGGTCCTCTATGGCTACACCTTC. This chain connects TRBV2 to TRBJ1-2, with D perhaps TRBD1 (5 bases). The V gene lost 0 bases and the J gene lost 4 bases, with 12 bases spanning the gap. CDR1 and CDR2 (germline): SNHLY, FYNNEI. The length of the CDR3 is 15 residues. Drawing the rest from reference TRBV2 and TRBJ1-2, the complete variable domain is EPEVTQTPSHQVTQMGQEVILRCVPISNHLYFYWYRQILGQKVEFLVSFYNNEISEKSEIFDDQFSVERPDGSNFTLKIRSTKLEDSAMYFCASSEAVGVLYGYTFGSGTRLTVV.

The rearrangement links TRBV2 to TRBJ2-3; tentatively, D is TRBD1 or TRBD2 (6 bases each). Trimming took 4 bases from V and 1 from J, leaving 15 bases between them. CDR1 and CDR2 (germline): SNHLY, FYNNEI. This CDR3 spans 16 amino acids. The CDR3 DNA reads TGTGCCAGCAGTGCGGAGGCCGGGGGCCGCACAGATACGCAGTATTTT. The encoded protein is CASSAEAGGRTDTQYF.

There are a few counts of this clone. As DNA, the CDR3 is TGTGCCAGCAGCTTGTTATCGGACAGGGGATGGGAGACCCAGTACTTC. Translation gives CASSLLSDRGWETQYF. This chain connects TRBV5-6 to TRBJ2-5; 9 bases map to TRBD1. Germline CDR1 reads SGHDT; CDR2 reads YYEEEE. This CDR3 has 16 residues. After removal of 1 base from V and 5 bases from J, the junction contained 9 bases not matched to a gene.

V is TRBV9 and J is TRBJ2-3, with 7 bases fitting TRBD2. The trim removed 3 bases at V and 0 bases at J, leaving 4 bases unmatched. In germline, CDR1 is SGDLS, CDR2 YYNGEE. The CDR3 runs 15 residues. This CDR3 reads CASSGGGFSTDTQYF. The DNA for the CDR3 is TGTGCCAGCAGCGGGGGAGGGTTTAGCACAGATACGCAGTATTTT. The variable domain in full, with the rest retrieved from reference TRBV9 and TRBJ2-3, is DSGVTQTPKHLITATGQRVTLRCSPRSGDLSVYWYQQSLDQGLQFLIQYYNGEERAKGNILERFSAQQFPDLHSELNLSSLELGDSALYFCASSGGGFSTDTQYFGPGTRLTVL.

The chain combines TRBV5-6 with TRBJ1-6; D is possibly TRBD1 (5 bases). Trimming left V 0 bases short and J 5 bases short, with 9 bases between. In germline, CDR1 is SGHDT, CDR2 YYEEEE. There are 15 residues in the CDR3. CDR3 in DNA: TGTGCCAGCAGCTTGGGGGGGAAAAATAATTCACCCCTCCACTTT. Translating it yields CASSLGGKNNSPLHF. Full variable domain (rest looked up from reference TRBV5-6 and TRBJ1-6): DAGVTQSPTHLIKTRGQQVTLRCSPKSGHDTVSWYQQALGQGPQFIFQYYEEEERQRGNFPDRFSGHQFPNYSSELNVNALLLGDSALYLCASSLGGKNNSPLHFGNGTRLTVT.

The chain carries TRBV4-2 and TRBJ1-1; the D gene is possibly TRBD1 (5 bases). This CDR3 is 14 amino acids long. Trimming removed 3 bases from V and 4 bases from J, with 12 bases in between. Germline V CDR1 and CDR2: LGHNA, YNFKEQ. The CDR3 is CASSHQGLSTEAFF. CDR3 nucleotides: TGTGCCAGCAGCCATCAGGGTTTAAGCACTGAAGCTTTCTTT.

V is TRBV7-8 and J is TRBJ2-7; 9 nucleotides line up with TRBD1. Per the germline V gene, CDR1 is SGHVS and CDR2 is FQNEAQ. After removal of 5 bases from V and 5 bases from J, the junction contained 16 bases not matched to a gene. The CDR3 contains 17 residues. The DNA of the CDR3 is TGTGCCAGCAGCAGGGGGTCGCCGGGACAGGGAGTCCACGAGCAGTACTTC. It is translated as CASSRGSPGQGVHEQYF.

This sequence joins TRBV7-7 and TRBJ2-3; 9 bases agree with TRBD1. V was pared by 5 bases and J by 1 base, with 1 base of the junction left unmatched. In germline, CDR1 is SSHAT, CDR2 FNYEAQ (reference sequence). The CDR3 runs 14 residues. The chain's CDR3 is CASSRQGGTDTQYF. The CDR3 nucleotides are TGTGCCAGCAGCCGACAGGGGGGCACAGATACGCAGTATTTT.

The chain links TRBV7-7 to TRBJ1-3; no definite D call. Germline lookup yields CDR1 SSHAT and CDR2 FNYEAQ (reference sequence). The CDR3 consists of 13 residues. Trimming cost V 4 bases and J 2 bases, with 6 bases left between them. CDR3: CASSSRPGNTIYF. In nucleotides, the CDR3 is TGTGCCAGCAGCTCCCGACCTGGAAACACCATATATTTT.

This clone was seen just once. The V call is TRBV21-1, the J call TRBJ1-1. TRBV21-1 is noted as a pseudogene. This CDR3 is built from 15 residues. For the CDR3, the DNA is TGTGCCAGCGGGCAAGGGATGGAGATGAACACTGAAGCTTTCTTT. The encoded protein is CASGQGMEMNTEAFF.

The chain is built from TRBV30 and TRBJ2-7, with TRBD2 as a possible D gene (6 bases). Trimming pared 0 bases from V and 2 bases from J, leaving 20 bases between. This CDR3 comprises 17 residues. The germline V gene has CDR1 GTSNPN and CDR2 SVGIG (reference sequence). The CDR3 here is CAWSVRGMIGSTYEQYF. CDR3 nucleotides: TGTGCCTGGAGTGTACGCGGGATGATAGGGAGCACCTACGAGCAGTACTTC.

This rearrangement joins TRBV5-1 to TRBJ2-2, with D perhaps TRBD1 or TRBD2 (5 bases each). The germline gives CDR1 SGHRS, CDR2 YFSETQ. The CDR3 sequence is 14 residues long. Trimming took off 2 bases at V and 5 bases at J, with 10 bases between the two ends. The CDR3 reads CASSFWGTTGELFF. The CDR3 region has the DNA TGCGCCAGCAGCTTCTGGGGGACGACCGGGGAGCTGTTTTTT.

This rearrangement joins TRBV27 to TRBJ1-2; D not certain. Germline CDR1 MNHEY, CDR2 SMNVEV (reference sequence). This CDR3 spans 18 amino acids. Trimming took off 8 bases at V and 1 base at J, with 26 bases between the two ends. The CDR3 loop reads CASPRSRQLRGFNYGYTF. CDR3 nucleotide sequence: TGTGCCAGCCCAAGGTCGAGGCAGCTCCGAGGCTTTAACTATGGCTACACCTTC.

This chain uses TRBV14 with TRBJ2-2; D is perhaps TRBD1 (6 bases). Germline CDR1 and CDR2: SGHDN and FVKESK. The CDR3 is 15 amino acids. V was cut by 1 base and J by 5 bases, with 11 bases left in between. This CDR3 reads CASSQAGARTGELFF. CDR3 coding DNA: TGTGCCAGCAGCCAAGCAGGGGCGCGTACCGGGGAGCTGTTTTTT.

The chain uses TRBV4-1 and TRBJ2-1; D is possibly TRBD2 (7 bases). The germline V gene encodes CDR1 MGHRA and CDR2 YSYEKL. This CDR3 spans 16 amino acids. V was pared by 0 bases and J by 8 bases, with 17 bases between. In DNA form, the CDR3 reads TGCGCCAGCAGCCAAGAGGGGGGGGGCCTAGTGTATGAGCAGTTCTTC. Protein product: CASSQEGGGLVYEQFF.

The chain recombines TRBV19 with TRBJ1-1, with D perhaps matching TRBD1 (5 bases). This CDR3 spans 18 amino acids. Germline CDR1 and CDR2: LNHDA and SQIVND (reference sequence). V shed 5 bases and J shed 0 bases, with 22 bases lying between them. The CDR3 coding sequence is TGTGCCAGTAGTCTCGACCGGGGCCCCGGAGCGATGAACACTGAAGCTTTCTTT. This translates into CASSLDRGPGAMNTEAFF.

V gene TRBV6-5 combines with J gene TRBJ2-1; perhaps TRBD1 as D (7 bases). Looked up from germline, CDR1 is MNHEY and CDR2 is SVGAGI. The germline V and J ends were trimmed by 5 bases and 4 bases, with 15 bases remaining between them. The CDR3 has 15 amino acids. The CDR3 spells CASSPGQEGYNEQFF. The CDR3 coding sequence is TGTGCCAGCAGTCCAGGACAGGAGGGGTACAATGAGCAGTTCTTC.

The CDR3 reads CASSLGGVSTDTQYF. The CDR3 DNA follows: TGTGCCAGCAGCTTGGGAGGGGTCAGCACAGATACGCAGTATTTT. The rearrangement links TRBV11-3 to TRBJ2-3; 7 positions agree with TRBD2. Unmatched junction bases numbered 3, after V lost 3 bases and J lost 0 bases. CDR3 length: 15 residues. Germline CDR1 and CDR2: SGHNT and YENEEA.

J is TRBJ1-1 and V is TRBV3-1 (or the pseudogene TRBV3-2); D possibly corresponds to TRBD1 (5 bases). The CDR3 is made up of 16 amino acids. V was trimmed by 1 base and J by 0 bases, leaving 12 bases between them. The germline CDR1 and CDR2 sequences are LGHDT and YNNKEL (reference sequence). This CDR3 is CASSQARGPMNTEAFF. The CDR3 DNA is TGTGCCAGCAGCCAAGCAAGGGGCCCAATGAACACTGAAGCTTTCTTT.

This CDR3 is CATSDLTFGTGGASGANVLTF. The CDR3 DNA is TGTGCCACCAGTGATTTAACTTTCGGGACAGGGGGCGCGTCAGGGGCCAACGTCCTGACTTTC. V and J are TRBV24-1 and TRBJ2-6; TRBD1 matches at 12 bases. V lost 1 base, J lost 4 bases, and 13 bases stayed unmatched. CDR1 and CDR2 from the germline V gene are KGHDR and SFDVKD. There are 21 residues in the CDR3.

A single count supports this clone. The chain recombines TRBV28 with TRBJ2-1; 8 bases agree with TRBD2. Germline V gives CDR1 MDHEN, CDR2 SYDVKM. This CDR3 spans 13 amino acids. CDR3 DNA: TGTGTGTCGGGGACTAGTAATCCCAATGAGCAGTTCTTC. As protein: CVSGTSNPNEQFF.